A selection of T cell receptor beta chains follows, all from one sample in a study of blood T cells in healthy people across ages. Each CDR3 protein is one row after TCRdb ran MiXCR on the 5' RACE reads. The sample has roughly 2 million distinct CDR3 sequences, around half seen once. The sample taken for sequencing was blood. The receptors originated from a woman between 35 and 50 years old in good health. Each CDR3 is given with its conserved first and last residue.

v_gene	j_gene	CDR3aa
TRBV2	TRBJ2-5	CASSAGTLGLETQYF
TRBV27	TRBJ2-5	CTSSSTAKETQYF
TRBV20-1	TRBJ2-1	CSVETSNYNEQFF
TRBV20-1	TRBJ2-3	CSAILRTTFTDTQYF
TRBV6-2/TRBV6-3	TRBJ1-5	CASSYVGLSNQPQHF
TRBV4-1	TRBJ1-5	CASSQRSQGRGTIQPQHF
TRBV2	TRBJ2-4	CASSGVGGPKNIQYF
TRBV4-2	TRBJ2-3	CASSLGLTSSTDTQYF
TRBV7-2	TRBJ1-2	CASSLAKTYGYTF
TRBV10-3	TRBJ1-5	CAISGSDRGVSNQPQHF
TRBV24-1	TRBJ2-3	CATSDSSGTEYTDTRYF
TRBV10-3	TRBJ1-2	CAISEDRGYTF
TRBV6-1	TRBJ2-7	CASSADAGTGPYEQYF
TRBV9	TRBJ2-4	CASSLDSPGRDIQYF
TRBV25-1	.	CASSGRGSKETQYF
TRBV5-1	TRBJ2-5	CASSSRDRGPYQETQYF
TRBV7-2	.	CASSVNSGTGGETQYF
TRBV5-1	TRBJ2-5	CASSGISGEMYQETQYF
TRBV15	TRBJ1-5	CATSKVGQSIQHF
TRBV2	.	CASSEWSGGAGGVETQYF
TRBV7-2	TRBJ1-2	CASSPNPAPGHTNYGYTF
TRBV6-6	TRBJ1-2	CASSYSIRGSYGYTF
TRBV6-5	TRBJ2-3	CASNRRELTDTQYF
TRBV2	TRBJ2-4	CASSVDGIKNIQYF
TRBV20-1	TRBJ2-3	CSATRLAGGNTDTQYF
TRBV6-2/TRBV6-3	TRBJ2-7	CASRGTGATYEQYF
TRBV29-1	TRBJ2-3	CSVRGSEDTQYF
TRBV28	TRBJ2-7	CASSLDPGLQGEQYF
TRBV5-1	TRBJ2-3	CASSLGLAGVSDTQYF
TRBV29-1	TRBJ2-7	CSARQGLGPEQYF
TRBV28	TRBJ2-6	CASSSPGTGSSGANVLTF
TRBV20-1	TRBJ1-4	CSARYGPTNEKLFF
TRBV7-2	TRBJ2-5	CASSLLGAEEQYF
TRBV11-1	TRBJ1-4	CASSSEPDTAEKLFF
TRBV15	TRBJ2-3	CATSRETRGDLGEDTQYF
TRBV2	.	CASRTAAGFGEAYEQYF
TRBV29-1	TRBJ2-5	CSVVTGLAKETQYF
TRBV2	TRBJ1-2	CASTTSGGGGYTF
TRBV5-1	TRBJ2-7	CASSLKQGSHEQYF
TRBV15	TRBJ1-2	CATSTGQGGYGYTF
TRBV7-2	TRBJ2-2	CASSDLAGGTWGTGELFF